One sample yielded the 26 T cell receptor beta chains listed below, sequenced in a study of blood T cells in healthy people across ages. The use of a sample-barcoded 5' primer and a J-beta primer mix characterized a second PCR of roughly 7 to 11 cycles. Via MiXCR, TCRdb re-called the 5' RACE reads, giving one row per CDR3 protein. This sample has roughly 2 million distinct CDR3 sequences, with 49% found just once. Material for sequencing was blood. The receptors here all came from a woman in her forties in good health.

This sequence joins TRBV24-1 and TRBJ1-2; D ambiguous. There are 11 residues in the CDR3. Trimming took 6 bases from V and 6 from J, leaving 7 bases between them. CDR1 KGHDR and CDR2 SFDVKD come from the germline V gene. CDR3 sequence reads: CATSLGDGYTF. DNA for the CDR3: TGTGCCACCAGTTTAGGTGATGGCTACACCTTC.

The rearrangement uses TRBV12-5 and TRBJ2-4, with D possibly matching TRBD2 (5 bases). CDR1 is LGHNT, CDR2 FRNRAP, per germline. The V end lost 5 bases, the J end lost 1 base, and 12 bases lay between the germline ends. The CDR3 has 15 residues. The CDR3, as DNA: TGTGCTAGTGGTCCCGGAGGCGGGGCCAAAAACATTCAGTACTTC. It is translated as CASGPGGGAKNIQYF.

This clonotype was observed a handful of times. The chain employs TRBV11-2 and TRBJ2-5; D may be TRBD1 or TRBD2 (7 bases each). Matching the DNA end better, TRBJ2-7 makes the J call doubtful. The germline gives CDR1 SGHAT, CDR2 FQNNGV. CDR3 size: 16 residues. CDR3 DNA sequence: TGTGCCAGCAGCTTATCGCGGCCAGGGGGAGGGTACGAGCAGTACTTC. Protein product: CASSLSRPGGGYEQYF.

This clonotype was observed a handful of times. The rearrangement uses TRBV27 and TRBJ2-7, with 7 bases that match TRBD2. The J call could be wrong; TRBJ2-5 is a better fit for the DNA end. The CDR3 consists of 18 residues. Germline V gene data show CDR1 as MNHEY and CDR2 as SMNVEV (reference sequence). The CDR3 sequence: CASPLSSVGGGLQETQYF. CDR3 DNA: TGTGCCAGCCCTCTAAGCTCGGTGGGGGGGGGACTTCAAGAGACCCAGTACTTC.

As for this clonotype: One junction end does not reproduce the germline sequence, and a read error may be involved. The CDR3 DNA sequence: TGTGCCAGCAGGGAGGGGAGGGTCGATACGCGGTATTTT. This codes for CASREGRVDTRYF. The rearrangement uses TRBV28 and TRBJ2-3; 7 bases line up with TRBD2. The CDR3 totals 13 residues. Germline V gives CDR1 MDHEN, CDR2 SYDVKM.

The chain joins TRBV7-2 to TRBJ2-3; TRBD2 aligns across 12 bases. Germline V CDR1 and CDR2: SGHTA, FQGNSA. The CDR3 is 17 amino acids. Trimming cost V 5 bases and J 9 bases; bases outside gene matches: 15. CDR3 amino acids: CASSLLGTSGPPTTQYF. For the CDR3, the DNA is TGTGCCAGCAGCCTACTCGGGACTAGCGGGCCTCCCACGACGCAGTATTTT. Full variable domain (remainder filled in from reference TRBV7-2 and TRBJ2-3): GAGVSQSPSNKVTEKGKDVELRCDPISGHTALYWYRQSLGQGLEFLIYFQGNSAPDKSGLPSDRFSAERTGGSVSTLTIQRTQQEDSAVYLCASSLLGTSGPPTTQYFGPGTRLTVL.

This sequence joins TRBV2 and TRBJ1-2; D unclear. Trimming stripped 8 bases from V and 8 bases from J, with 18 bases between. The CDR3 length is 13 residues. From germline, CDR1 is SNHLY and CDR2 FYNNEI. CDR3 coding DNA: TGTGCCAGCTCCTCCTCGGGAACTATCGGCTACACCTTC. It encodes CASSSSGTIGYTF.

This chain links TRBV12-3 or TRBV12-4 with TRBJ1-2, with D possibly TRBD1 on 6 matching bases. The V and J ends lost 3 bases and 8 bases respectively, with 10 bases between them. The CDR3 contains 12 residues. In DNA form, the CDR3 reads TGTGCCAGCAGTTTGTGGGGGGGCGGCTACACCTTC. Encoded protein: CASSLWGGGYTF.

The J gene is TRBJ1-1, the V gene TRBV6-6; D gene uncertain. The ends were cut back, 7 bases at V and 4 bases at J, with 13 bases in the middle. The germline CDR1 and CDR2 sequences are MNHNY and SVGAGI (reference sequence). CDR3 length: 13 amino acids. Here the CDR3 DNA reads TGTGCCAGCAAAATAGGTTCGGGCACTGAAGCTTTCTTT. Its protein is CASKIGSGTEAFF.

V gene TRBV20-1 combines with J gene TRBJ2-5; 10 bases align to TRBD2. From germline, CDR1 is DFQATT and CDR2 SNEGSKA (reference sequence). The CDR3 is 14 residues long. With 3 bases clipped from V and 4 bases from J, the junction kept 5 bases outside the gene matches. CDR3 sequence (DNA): TGCAGTGCTAGTCCAGCGGGGGGGCGAGAGACCCAGTACTTC. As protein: CSASPAGGRETQYF.

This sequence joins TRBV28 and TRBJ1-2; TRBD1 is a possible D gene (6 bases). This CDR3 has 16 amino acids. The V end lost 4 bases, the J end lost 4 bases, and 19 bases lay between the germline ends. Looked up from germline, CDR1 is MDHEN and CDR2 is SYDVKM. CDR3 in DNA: TGTGCCAGCAGTTACAGCACCGGACAGTTTCCCTATGGCTACACCTTC. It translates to CASSYSTGQFPYGYTF.

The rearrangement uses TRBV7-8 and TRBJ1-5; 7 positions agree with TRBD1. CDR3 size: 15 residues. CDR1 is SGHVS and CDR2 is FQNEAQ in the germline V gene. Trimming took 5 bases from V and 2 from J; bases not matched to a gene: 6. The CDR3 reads CASSVDRVRNQPQHF. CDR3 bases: TGTGCCAGCAGCGTCGACAGGGTGCGCAATCAGCCCCAGCATTTT.

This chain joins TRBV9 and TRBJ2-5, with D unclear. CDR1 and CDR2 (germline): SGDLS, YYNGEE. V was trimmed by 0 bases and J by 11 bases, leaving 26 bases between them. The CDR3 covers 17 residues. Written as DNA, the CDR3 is TGTGCCAGCAGCGTAGCTTCCGACCCCTCCCACTGGGATGAGCAGTACTTC. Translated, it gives CASSVASDPSHWDEQYF. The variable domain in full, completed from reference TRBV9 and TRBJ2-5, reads DSGVTQTPKHLITATGQRVTLRCSPRSGDLSVYWYQQSLDQGLQFLIQYYNGEERAKGNILERFSAQQFPDLHSELNLSSLELGDSALYFCASSVASDPSHWDEQYFGPGTRLLVL.

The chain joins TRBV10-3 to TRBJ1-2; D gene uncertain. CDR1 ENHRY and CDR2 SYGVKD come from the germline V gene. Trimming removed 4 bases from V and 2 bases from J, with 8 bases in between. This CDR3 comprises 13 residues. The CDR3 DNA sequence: TGTGCCATCAGTGGTTCGGACAACTATGGCTACACCTTC. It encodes CAISGSDNYGYTF.

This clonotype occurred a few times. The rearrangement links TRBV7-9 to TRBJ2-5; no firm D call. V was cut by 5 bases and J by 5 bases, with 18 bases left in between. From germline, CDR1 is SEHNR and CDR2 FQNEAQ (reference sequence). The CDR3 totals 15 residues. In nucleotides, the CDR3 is TGTGCCAGCAGCATCGGCTCCCTTAACGGGGAGACCCAGTACTTC. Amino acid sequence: CASSIGSLNGETQYF. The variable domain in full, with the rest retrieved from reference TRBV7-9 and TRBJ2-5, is DTGVSQNPRHKITKRGQNVTFRCDPISEHNRLYWYRQTLGQGPEFLTYFQNEAQLEKSRLLSDRFSAERPKGSFSTLEIQRTEQGDSAMYLCASSIGSLNGETQYFGPGTRLLVL.

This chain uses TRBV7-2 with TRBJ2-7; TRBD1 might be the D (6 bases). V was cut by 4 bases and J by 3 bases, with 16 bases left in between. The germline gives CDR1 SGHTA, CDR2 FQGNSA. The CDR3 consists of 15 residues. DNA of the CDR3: TGTACCAGCAGCTCACCGGGACAACGATTCTACGAGCAGTACTTC. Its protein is CTSSSPGQRFYEQYF.

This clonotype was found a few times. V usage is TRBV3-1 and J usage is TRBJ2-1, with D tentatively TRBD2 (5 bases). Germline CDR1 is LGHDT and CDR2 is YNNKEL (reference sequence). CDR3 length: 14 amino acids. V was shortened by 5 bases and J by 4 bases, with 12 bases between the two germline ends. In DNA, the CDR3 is TGTGCCAGCAGCAAACTAGGAAGTTACAATGAGCAGTTCTTC. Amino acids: CASSKLGSYNEQFF.

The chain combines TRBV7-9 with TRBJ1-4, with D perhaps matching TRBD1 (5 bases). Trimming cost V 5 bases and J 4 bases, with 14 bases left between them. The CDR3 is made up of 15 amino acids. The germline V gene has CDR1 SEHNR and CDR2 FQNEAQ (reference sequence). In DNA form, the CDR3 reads TGTGCCAGCAGCCAGACGGGGACCGGTAATGAAAAACTGTTTTTT. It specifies CASSQTGTGNEKLFF.

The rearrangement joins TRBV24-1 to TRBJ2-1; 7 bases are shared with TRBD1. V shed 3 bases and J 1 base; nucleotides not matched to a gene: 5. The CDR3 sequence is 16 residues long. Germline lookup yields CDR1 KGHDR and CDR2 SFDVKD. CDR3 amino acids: CATSDPGTDSYNEQFF. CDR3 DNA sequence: TGTGCCACCAGTGATCCTGGGACAGATTCCTACAATGAGCAGTTCTTC.

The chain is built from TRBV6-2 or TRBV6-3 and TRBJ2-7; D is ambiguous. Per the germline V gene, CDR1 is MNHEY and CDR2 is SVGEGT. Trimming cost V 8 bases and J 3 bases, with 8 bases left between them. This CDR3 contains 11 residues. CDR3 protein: CASVGFYEQYF. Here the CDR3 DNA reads TGTGCCAGCGTAGGGTTCTACGAGCAGTACTTC.

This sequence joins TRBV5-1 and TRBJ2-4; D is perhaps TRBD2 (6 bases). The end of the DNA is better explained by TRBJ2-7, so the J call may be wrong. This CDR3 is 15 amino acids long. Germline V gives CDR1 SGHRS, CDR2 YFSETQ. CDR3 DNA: TGCGCCAGCAGCTTGGACGGGGGTATGGTTTACGAGCAGTACTTC. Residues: CASSLDGGMVYEQYF.

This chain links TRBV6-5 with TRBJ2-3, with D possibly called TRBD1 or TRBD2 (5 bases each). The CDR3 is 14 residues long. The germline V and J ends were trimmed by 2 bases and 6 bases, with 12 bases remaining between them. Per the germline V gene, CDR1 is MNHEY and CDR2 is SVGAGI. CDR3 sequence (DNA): TGTGCCAGCAGTTACCAGGGACCAGTGGATACGCAGTATTTT. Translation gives CASSYQGPVDTQYF.

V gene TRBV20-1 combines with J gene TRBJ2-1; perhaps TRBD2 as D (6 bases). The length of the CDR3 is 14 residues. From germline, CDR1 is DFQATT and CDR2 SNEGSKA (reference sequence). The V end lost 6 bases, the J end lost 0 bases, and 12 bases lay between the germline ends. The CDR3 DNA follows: TGCAGTGCGCGGGACGGTGGCTCCTACAATGAGCAGTTCTTC. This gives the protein CSARDGGSYNEQFF.

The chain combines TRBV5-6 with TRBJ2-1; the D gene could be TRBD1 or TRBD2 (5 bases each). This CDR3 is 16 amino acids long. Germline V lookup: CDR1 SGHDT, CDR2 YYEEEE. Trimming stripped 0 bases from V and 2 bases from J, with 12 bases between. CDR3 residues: CASSLARGEPYNEQFF. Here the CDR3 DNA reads TGTGCCAGCAGCTTGGCCAGAGGGGAACCCTACAATGAGCAGTTCTTC. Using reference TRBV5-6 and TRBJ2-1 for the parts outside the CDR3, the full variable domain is DAGVTQSPTHLIKTRGQQVTLRCSPKSGHDTVSWYQQALGQGPQFIFQYYEEEERQRGNFPDRFSGHQFPNYSSELNVNALLLGDSALYLCASSLARGEPYNEQFFGPGTRLTVL.

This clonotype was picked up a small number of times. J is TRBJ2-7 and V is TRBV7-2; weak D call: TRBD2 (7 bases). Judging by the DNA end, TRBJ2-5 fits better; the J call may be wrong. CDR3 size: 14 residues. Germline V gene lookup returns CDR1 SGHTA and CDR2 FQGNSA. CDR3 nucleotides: TGTGCCAGCAGTAGAGGGGGGGGGAGTGAGACCCAGTACTTC. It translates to CASSRGGGSETQYF.

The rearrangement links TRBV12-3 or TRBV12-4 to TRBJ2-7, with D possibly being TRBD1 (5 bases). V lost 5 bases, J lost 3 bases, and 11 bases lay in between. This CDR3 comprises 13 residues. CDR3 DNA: TGTGCCAGCAGTCCGCAGGACATCTACGAGCAGTACTTC. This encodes CASSPQDIYEQYF.